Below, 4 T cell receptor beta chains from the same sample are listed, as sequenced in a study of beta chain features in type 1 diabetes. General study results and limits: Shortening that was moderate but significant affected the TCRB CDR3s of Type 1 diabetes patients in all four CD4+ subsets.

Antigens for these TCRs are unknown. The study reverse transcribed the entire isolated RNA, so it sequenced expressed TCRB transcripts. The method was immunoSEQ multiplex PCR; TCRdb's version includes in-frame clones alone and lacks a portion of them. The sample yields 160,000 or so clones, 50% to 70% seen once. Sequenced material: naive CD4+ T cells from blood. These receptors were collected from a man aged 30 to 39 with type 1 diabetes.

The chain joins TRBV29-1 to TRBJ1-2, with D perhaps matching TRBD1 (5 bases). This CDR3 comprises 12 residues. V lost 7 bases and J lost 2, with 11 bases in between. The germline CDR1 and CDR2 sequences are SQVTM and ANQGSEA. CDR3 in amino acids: CSAPRGNYGYTF. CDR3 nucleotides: TGCAGCGCCCCAAGGGGCAACTATGGCTACACCTTC.

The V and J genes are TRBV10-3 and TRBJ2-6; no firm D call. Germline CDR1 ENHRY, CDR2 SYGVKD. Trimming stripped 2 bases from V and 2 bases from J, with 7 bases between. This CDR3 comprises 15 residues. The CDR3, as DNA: TGTGCCATCAGTGAGGGACCTGCTGGGGCCAACGTCCTGACTTTC. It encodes CAISEGPAGANVLTF.

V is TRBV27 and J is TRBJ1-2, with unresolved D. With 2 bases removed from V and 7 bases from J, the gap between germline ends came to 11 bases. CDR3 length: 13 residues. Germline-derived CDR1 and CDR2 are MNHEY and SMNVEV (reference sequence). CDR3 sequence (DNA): TGTGCCAGCAGTTTAGCTGGTGGGAGTGGCTACACCTTC. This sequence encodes CASSLAGGSGYTF.

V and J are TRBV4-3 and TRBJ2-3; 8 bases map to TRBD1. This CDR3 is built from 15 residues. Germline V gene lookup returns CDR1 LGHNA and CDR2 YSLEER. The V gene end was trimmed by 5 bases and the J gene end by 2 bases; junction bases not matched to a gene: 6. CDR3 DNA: TGCGCCAGCAGCGTTCAGGGGGCCAACACAGATACGCAGTATTTT. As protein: CASSVQGANTDTQYF.